This T cell receptor (beta chain) appears in the sequencing data of a study of cytomegalovirus exposure and HLA in healthy donors. Regarding the study as a whole: The classifier reportedly diagnosed cytomegalovirus status with high sensitivity and specificity.

CDR1 ENHRY and CDR2 SYGVKD come from the germline V gene. The V segment lost 0 bases and the J segment 0 bases; nucleotides outside the gene matches: 1. The CDR3 loop spans 16 amino acids. Both 60 Vbeta primers and 13 Jbeta primers went into the PCR. Per the authors' pipeline: Roughly 10 million shared chains were among approximately 80 million unique TCR beta chains counted in a later analysis. The data were produced by immunoSEQ multiplex PCR, yet TCRdb's version contains in-frame clones alone and is incomplete. Clone size and the V and J calls come from that table; the DNA yielded D and trimming. Its clone listing holds 93,000 or so clones. On this clone itself: The target antigen is unknown.

Specimen: PBMCs. The chain couples TRBV10-3 to TRBJ2-3; 9 bases map to TRBD2. This sequence originates from a man aged 40-50 years in good health and CMV-seronegative. The DNA for the CDR3 is TGTGCCATCAGTGAGTCTAGCGGGGGAAGCACAGATACGCAGTATTTT. It translates to CAISESSGGSTDTQYF.